In this sample, the clone carrying this TCR beta chain turned up many times. Specified time point: blood at routine non-recurrence follow-up after resection. The CDR3 consists of 14 residues. V shed 5 bases and J 5 bases; nucleotides not matched to a gene: 3. TCRdb passed the 5' RACE reads through MiXCR, listing each CDR3 protein once. The sample carries roughly 46,000 distinct CDR3 sequences, approximately 12% recorded once. This entry belongs to a study of spatial heterogeneity in lung cancer. The V gene is TRBV12-3 or TRBV12-4, the J gene TRBJ2-1, with 10 bases aligning to TRBD1. This clonotype originated in a male donor with early-stage non-small cell lung cancer. This specimen was PBMCs, taken at follow-up. The CDR3 sequence is CASSRDRGHNEQFF. The DNA of the CDR3 is TGTGCCAGCAGTCGGGACAGGGGCCACAATGAGCAGTTCTTC.